Each of the 11 T cell receptor beta chains below was sequenced from the same sample in a study of T cell repertoires in cytomegalovirus infection (dated by TCRdb to about 2019). TCRdb shows the sequencer as Illumina HiSeq 1500. TCRdb reworked the public reads: Q25 trimming with fastp, MiXCR clone assembly, productive beta chains retained. All rows with the same CDR3 protein become a single entry with the most common DNA and genes. Here the sample has approximately 490,000 distinct CDR3 sequences; roughly 10% occur a single time. In total, the top ten clones hold about 10% of the sample. Material: PBMCs. Receptors were obtained from a human donor in good health (CMV status not recorded). Some clones in this sample may be carry-over from other donors' samples.

The chain recombines TRBV20-1 with TRBJ2-1; D perhaps matches TRBD2 (7 bases). Germline V lookup: CDR1 DFQATT, CDR2 SNEGSKA (reference sequence). This CDR3 has 14 residues. V was clipped by 1 base and J by 5 bases, with 12 bases between them. The CDR3 DNA follows: TGCAGTGCTAGAGGGGGGGGCGGTAACAATGAGCAGTTCTTC. Translating it yields CSARGGGGNNEQFF.

The chain couples TRBV20-1 to TRBJ2-2; D may be TRBD1 or TRBD2 (6 bases each). V was clipped by 1 base and J by 5 bases, with 11 bases between them. This CDR3 has 14 residues. CDR1 and CDR2 (germline): DFQATT, SNEGSKA (reference sequence). The CDR3 DNA reads TGCAGTGCTAGAGTCCCGGGGGCGACCGGGGAGCTGTTTTTT. As protein: CSARVPGATGELFF.

This clonotype was observed at least ten times. This chain joins TRBV6-1 and TRBJ1-5; D uncertain. V lost 6 bases and J 0 bases, leaving 12 bases between the germline ends. This CDR3 is built from 15 residues. The germline gives CDR1 MNHNS, CDR2 SASEGT. The CDR3 DNA reads as TGTGCCAGCAGCCCAGGTTTGATTAGCAATCAGCCCCAGCATTTT. Protein product: CASSPGLISNQPQHF.

This clonotype was seen repeatedly, ten times or more. This rearrangement joins TRBV7-2 to TRBJ2-1; D gene uncertain. The germline V gene has CDR1 SGHTA and CDR2 FQGNSA. Trimming pared 1 base from V and 7 bases from J, leaving 8 bases between. This CDR3 contains 13 residues. In DNA, the CDR3 is TGTGCCAGCAGCTTAGATAGGGCAAATGAGCAGTTCTTC. It translates to CASSLDRANEQFF.

The gene calls are TRBV18 and TRBJ1-4; D not resolved. V was clipped by 3 bases and J by 2 bases, with 10 bases between them. The CDR3 spans 15 residues. In germline, CDR1 is KGHSH, CDR2 LQKENI. CDR3 DNA sequence: TGTGCCAGCTCACCCGGGAAAGGGACTAATGAAAAACTGTTTTTT. Its protein product is CASSPGKGTNEKLFF.

This clonotype was found a few times. This sequence joins TRBV10-3 and TRBJ2-7, with D unresolved. Germline CDR1 is ENHRY and CDR2 is SYGVKD. V was trimmed by 0 bases and J by 4 bases, leaving 13 bases between them. The CDR3 sequence is 15 residues long. The CDR3 spells CAISESNRIAYEQYF. CDR3 nucleotides: TGTGCCATCAGTGAGTCGAATCGGATTGCGTACGAGCAGTACTTC.

V gene TRBV6-6 combines with J gene TRBJ2-3; 7 nucleotides line up with TRBD2. From germline, CDR1 is MNHNY and CDR2 SVGAGI (reference sequence). The CDR3 is 15 residues long. Trimming cost V 6 bases and J 1 base; bases outside gene matches: 7. CDR3 sequence reads: CASRVAGSGTDTQYF. Here the CDR3 DNA reads TGTGCCAGCAGAGTAGCGGGTTCGGGCACAGATACGCAGTATTTT.

The rearrangement joins TRBV5-6 to TRBJ2-2, with 8 bases aligning to TRBD1. V dropped 3 bases and J dropped 1; count of bases not matched to a gene: 5. Looked up from germline, CDR1 is SGHDT and CDR2 is YYEEEE. CDR3 length: 16 amino acids. The CDR3 DNA sequence: TGTGCCAGCAGCTCTTTGACAGGGGTGAACACCGGGGAGCTGTTTTTT. Translating it yields CASSSLTGVNTGELFF. Combining the CDR3 with reference TRBV5-6 and TRBJ2-2 gives the whole variable domain DAGVTQSPTHLIKTRGQQVTLRCSPKSGHDTVSWYQQALGQGPQFIFQYYEEEERQRGNFPDRFSGHQFPNYSSELNVNALLLGDSALYLCASSSLTGVNTGELFFGEGSRLTVL.

This clonotype was observed at least ten times. The J gene is TRBJ2-7, the V gene TRBV11-2, with 9 bases aligning to TRBD2. In germline, CDR1 is SGHAT, CDR2 FQNNGV. The CDR3 length is 14 residues. The V and J ends lost 4 bases and 4 bases, in that order; junction bases with no gene match: 5. The CDR3 protein is CASSSLAGIYEQYF. As DNA, the CDR3 is TGTGCCAGCAGCTCGCTAGCGGGGATTTACGAGCAGTACTTC.

This clonotype was detected ten times or more. One end of the junction fails to match germline, which may point to a read error. J is TRBJ1-5 and V is TRBV12-3 or TRBV12-4; D is unresolved. This CDR3 is built from 11 residues. The CDR3 DNA is TGTGCCAGCAGCTTAGGCGGGCCCCAGCATTTT. This codes for CASSLGGPQHF.

The chain joins TRBV6-2 or TRBV6-3 to TRBJ2-1; possible D gene TRBD2, 6 bases. Germline V gene data show CDR1 as MNHEY and CDR2 as SVGEGT. Trimming pared 3 bases from V and 7 bases from J, leaving 13 bases between. The CDR3 consists of 14 residues. The CDR3 here is CASSYDVGGNEQFF. DNA for the CDR3: TGTGCCAGCAGTTATGACGTGGGAGGTAATGAGCAGTTCTTC.